This T cell receptor beta chain was sequenced in a study of human T cells and chemical hapten exposure. Study overall: Donors were sensitized with 2% DPC on the upper inner arm.

Between the trimmed V and J ends, which lost 5 bases and 1 base, there was a span of 11 bases. CDR3 size: 14 residues. Germline V lookup: CDR1 SGHAT, CDR2 FQNNGV. TCRdb processed the RACE reads anew with MiXCR; each CDR3 protein has one entry. Counted here are 150,000 to 200,000 distinct CDR3 sequences, approximately 20% occurring once; the ten biggest clones make up under 7%. Time point: patch test 1, 2 weeks after DPC sensitization. Documented treatment: therapeutic diphenylcyclopropenone sensitization with weekly scalp DPC. The sequencing here drew on whole blood, taken in connection with sensitization to the hapten diphenylcyclopropenone (DPC). The V and J genes are TRBV11-2 and TRBJ2-5; D is uncertain. The TCR comes from a woman aged 45-65 years with alopecia areata. Some clones in this sample may be carry-over from other donors' samples. Here the CDR3 reads CASSPVGIQETQYF. The CDR3 coding sequence is TGTGCCAGCAGCCCCGTAGGGATCCAAGAGACCCAGTACTTC.